One and the same sample provided the 27 T cell receptor beta chains below, sequenced in a study of blood T cell repertoires in COVID-19 (TCRdb year 2020). Receptor amplification or capture employed the immunoSEQ multiplex PCR assay. The clones in this table, taken by TCRdb from immuneACCESS, are in-frame only. Not every clone is retained; where verified, under half of the shortfall comes from an unresolved V gene, and the cause of the rest is unknown. A total of some 85,000 clones appear in this sample, less than 85% of them only once. The ten largest clones capture roughly 19% of the sample. The sample taken for sequencing was peripheral blood. Source of these receptors: a woman older than 75 with acute or convalescent COVID-19.

The J gene is TRBJ2-3, the V gene TRBV24-1; 12 nucleotides line up with TRBD2. CDR1 and CDR2 (germline): KGHDR, SFDVKD. This CDR3 region has 18 residues. Germline trimming cut 2 bases from V and 5 bases from J; bases unmatched to any gene: 10. The CDR3 DNA follows: TGTGCCACCAGTGATTCCCCTAGCGGGGGGGTTTTAGGAGATACGCAGTATTTT. Translated, it gives CATSDSPSGGVLGDTQYF.

Written as DNA, the CDR3 is TGTGCCAGCAGGGTAGCGGGTAGTTCCTACGAGCAGTACTTC. Translating gives CASRVAGSSYEQYF. V gene TRBV6-6 combines with J gene TRBJ2-7; TRBD2 matches 7 bases. Germline CDR1 reads MNHNY; CDR2 reads SVGAGI (reference sequence). J lost 1 base, V lost 6 bases, and 6 bases had no gene match. The CDR3 sequence is 14 residues long.

This clone was counted once. The chain is built from TRBV6-6 and TRBJ1-1, with D unresolved. V was pared by 6 bases and J by 5 bases, with 4 bases between. The CDR3 spans 10 residues. Germline CDR1 MNHNY, CDR2 SVGAGI (reference sequence). CDR3 amino acids: CASRLTEAFF. The CDR3 nucleotides are TGTGCCAGCAGACTTACTGAAGCTTTCTTT.

The CDR3 spells CASGLATDGGRYNEQFF. The CDR3, as DNA: TGTGCTAGTGGTTTGGCAACCGACGGGGGGCGGTACAATGAGCAGTTCTTC. The chain couples TRBV12-5 to TRBJ2-1; weak D call: TRBD2 (7 bases). Between the trimmed V and J ends, which lost 1 base and 4 bases, there was a span of 17 bases. Per germline, CDR1 LGHNT and CDR2 FRNRAP. The CDR3 extends over 17 amino acids.

This clone has just one count. The rearrangement joins TRBV23-1 to TRBJ2-1, with 9 bases fitting TRBD1. TRBV23-1 is treated as an ORF (open reading frame) with a function not yet certain. The CDR3 is 15 residues long. After removal of 4 bases from V and 8 bases from J, the junction contained 9 bases not matched to a gene. The CDR3 DNA follows: TGCGCCAGCAGTCGAGGGGGACAGGGTATGGATGAGCAGTTCTTC. Protein product: CASSRGGQGMDEQFF.

J is TRBJ2-5 and V is TRBV18, with a tentative D call TRBD1 (6 bases). This CDR3 comprises 15 residues. Germline V gene sequence: CDR1 KGHSH, CDR2 LQKENI. The V gene lost 2 bases and the J gene lost 2 bases, with 12 bases spanning the gap. As DNA, the CDR3 is TGTGCCAGCTCACCATCGTGGACAGCTCAAGAGACCCAGTACTTC. Amino acids: CASSPSWTAQETQYF.

The chain carries TRBV6-5 and TRBJ2-2, with 7 bases identical to TRBD2. Germline V gene sequence: CDR1 MNHEY, CDR2 SVGAGI. The V segment lost 3 bases and the J segment 5 bases; nucleotides outside the gene matches: 6. The length of the CDR3 is 15 residues. Here the CDR3 reads CASSYQAGVTGELFF. The CDR3 nucleotides read TGTGCCAGCAGTTATCAGGCGGGAGTTACCGGGGAGCTGTTTTTT.

This chain joins TRBV19 and TRBJ2-1, with D tentatively TRBD2 (6 bases). There are 17 residues in the CDR3. Germline CDR1 reads LNHDA; CDR2 reads SQIVND (reference sequence). Deletions cut 7 bases from V and 6 bases from J, with 25 bases between. In DNA, the CDR3 is TGTGCCAGTACCGCGTGGGGGGATTCAGGTGGATTCAATGAGCAGTTCTTC. It translates to CASTAWGDSGGFNEQFF. Together with reference TRBV19 and TRBJ2-1, the CDR3 gives the full variable domain: DGGITQSPKYLFRKEGQNVTLSCEQNLNHDAMYWYRQDPGQGLRLIYYSQIVNDFQKGDIAEGYSVSREKKESFPLTVTSAQKNPTAFYLCASTAWGDSGGFNEQFFGPGTRLTVL.

The chain carries TRBV27 and TRBJ2-3; no firm D call. In germline, CDR1 is MNHEY, CDR2 SMNVEV (reference sequence). This CDR3 region has 13 residues. V shed 2 bases and J shed 7 bases, with 10 bases lying between them. CDR3 DNA: TGTGCCAGCAGTTTAGAAAGCCGTAATACGCAGTATTTT. Translated: CASSLESRNTQYF.

V gene TRBV7-8 combines with J gene TRBJ2-1; 7 bases match TRBD1. With V trimmed by 4 bases and J by 8 bases, 8 bases remained unmatched. The CDR3 sequence is 14 residues long. Germline V gene sequence: CDR1 SGHVS, CDR2 FQNEAQ. The CDR3 loop is CASSYRTGRDEQFF. The CDR3 DNA is TGTGCCAGCAGCTACCGGACAGGTCGGGATGAGCAGTTCTTC.

This clone was observed a single time. The V call is TRBV5-1, the J call TRBJ1-5, with D maybe TRBD1 (6 bases). The V gene lost 4 bases and the J gene lost 0 bases, with 14 bases spanning the gap. The CDR3 runs to 16 residues. In germline, CDR1 is SGHRS, CDR2 YFSETQ. CDR3 coding DNA: TGCGCCAGCAGCCTCACAGGACAGAATAGCAATCAGCCCCAGCATTTT. It codes for CASSLTGQNSNQPQHF.

The chain couples TRBV5-6 to TRBJ1-2, with 8 nucleotides matching TRBD1. Germline assignment: CDR1 SGHDT and CDR2 YYEEEE. The V segment lost 3 bases and the J segment 6 bases; nucleotides outside the gene matches: 4. This CDR3 is 13 amino acids long. In DNA, the CDR3 is TGTGCCAGCAGCTATGACAGGGGAAATGGCTACACCTTC. Amino acids: CASSYDRGNGYTF.

V and J are TRBV19 and TRBJ2-3, with D possibly matching TRBD2 (6 bases). Per germline, CDR1 LNHDA and CDR2 SQIVND (reference sequence). V was trimmed by 5 bases and J by 4 bases, leaving 16 bases between them. The CDR3 spans 15 residues. CDR3 DNA: TGTGCCAGTAGTCCCCCCTATGCTAGCGCAGATACGCAGTATTTT. Its translation is CASSPPYASADTQYF.

The V gene is TRBV5-1, the J gene TRBJ2-2, with 11 bases matching TRBD2. The CDR3 runs 16 residues. CDR1 and CDR2 from the germline V gene are SGHRS and YFSETQ. Losses at the gene ends were 3 bases for V and 6 bases for J; bases not matched to a gene: 7. In DNA, the CDR3 is TGCGCCAGCAGCTCGACGATAGCGGGAGGGCCCGGGGAGCTGTTTTTT. It codes for CASSSTIAGGPGELFF.

This clone has just a few counts. The chain has TRBV19 and TRBJ1-5, with TRBD1 identical over 8 bases. Per the germline V gene, CDR1 is LNHDA and CDR2 is SQIVND (reference sequence). The CDR3 extends over 14 amino acids. V lost 7 bases and J lost 4; bases outside the gene matches: 6. CDR3 sequence reads: CASKQGAGNQPQHF. CDR3 bases: TGTGCCAGTAAGCAGGGGGCGGGGAATCAGCCCCAGCATTTT.

V is TRBV10-3 and J is TRBJ2-2; TRBD1 aligns across 9 bases. The CDR3 extends over 14 amino acids. Germline trimming cut 6 bases from V and 7 bases from J; bases unmatched to any gene: 6. Germline CDR1 reads ENHRY; CDR2 reads SYGVKD. CDR3 in DNA: TGTGCCATCAGAAGGACAGGGGATAACGGGGAGCTGTTTTTT. It codes for CAIRRTGDNGELFF.

The chain links TRBV19 to TRBJ1-4; D gene uncertain. The CDR3 is 16 residues long. CDR1 and CDR2 from the germline V gene are LNHDA and SQIVND (reference sequence). V was shortened by 4 bases and J by 4 bases, with 16 bases between the two germline ends. The CDR3 reads CASSRADLRGNEKLFF. Here the CDR3 DNA reads TGTGCCAGTAGTAGAGCCGACCTCCGGGGTAATGAAAAACTGTTTTTT.

This clone was observed a few times. V is TRBV7-8 and J is TRBJ2-7, with 12 nucleotides matching TRBD2. This CDR3 is 14 amino acids long. The junction had 1 base not matched to a gene; V was cut back by 4 bases and J by 3 bases. CDR1 is SGHVS and CDR2 is FQNEAQ in the germline V gene. CDR3 loop: CASSWTSGIYEQYF. In DNA form, the CDR3 reads TGTGCCAGCAGCTGGACTAGCGGGATCTACGAGCAGTACTTC.

This clone was picked up a small number of times. The chain joins TRBV20-1 to TRBJ1-1, with D possibly matching TRBD1 (5 bases). This CDR3 is 11 amino acids long. The germline V gene encodes CDR1 DFQATT and CDR2 SNEGSKA (reference sequence). V lost 3 bases and J lost 7, with 9 bases in between. The CDR3 sequence is CSASGGGEAFF. In nucleotides, the CDR3 is TGCAGTGCTAGCGGCGGGGGTGAAGCTTTCTTT.

V usage is TRBV6-2 or TRBV6-3 and J usage is TRBJ2-4; 7 bases are shared with TRBD1. Per germline, CDR1 MNHEY and CDR2 SVGEGT. Trimming at V came to 4 bases and at J to 5 bases, leaving 8 bases not matched to a gene. The length of the CDR3 is 15 residues. Written as DNA, the CDR3 is TGTGCCAGCAGTTTCTACAGGGGAGCACAAAACATTCAGTACTTC. This gives the protein CASSFYRGAQNIQYF.

The chain recombines TRBV19 with TRBJ1-2; D is undetermined. Germline assignment: CDR1 LNHDA and CDR2 SQIVND (reference sequence). The CDR3 runs to 15 residues. Trimming took off 8 bases at V and 0 bases at J, with 16 bases between the two ends. The CDR3 DNA sequence: TGTGCCAGTGGCCTTATCTCACCTTCTAACTATGGCTACACCTTC. It specifies CASGLISPSNYGYTF.

This chain uses TRBV19 with TRBJ1-4; TRBD1 matches 7 bases. V lost 3 bases, J lost 4 bases, and 5 bases stayed unmatched. The germline V gene has CDR1 LNHDA and CDR2 SQIVND (reference sequence). The length of the CDR3 is 15 residues. The CDR3, as DNA: TGTGCCAGTAGTATCTACAGGGGCGATAATGAAAAACTGTTTTTT. The encoded protein is CASSIYRGDNEKLFF.

This chain joins TRBV5-1 and TRBJ2-7; maybe TRBD2 (6 bases). Trimming left V 1 base short and J 7 bases short, with 12 bases between. The CDR3 is 13 amino acids. The V gene's germline CDR1 is SGHRS and CDR2 YFSETQ. The CDR3 loop is CASSLSTSWEQYF. The CDR3 nucleotides read TGCGCCAGCAGCTTGAGTACTAGCTGGGAGCAGTACTTC.

The rearrangement uses TRBV18 and TRBJ2-5; tentatively, D is TRBD2 (5 bases). V dropped 5 bases and J dropped 4 bases, with 14 bases sitting between them. CDR1 and CDR2 (germline): KGHSH, LQKENI. This CDR3 has 14 amino acids. CDR3 sequence (DNA): TGTGCCAGCTCAAGAGGTTCTCGGGGAGAGACCCAGTACTTC. It is translated as CASSRGSRGETQYF.

The chain employs TRBV6-5 and TRBJ1-2; a weak D match, TRBD1 (6 bases). Germline CDR1 MNHEY, CDR2 SVGAGI. Deletions cut 7 bases from V and 5 bases from J, with 17 bases between. The CDR3 covers 14 residues. The CDR3 DNA reads TGTGCCAGCACGGAGGGGGGGCGGAAATATGGCTACACCTTC. Protein product: CASTEGGRKYGYTF.

The CDR3: CASSPRPPVSQAGELFF. CDR3 nucleotides: TGTGCCAGCAGCCCCAGGCCCCCCGTATCCCAAGCCGGGGAGCTGTTTTTT. The V gene is TRBV3-1 (or the pseudogene TRBV3-2), the J gene TRBJ2-2; D not certain. From germline, CDR1 is LGHDT and CDR2 YNNKEL (reference sequence). Trimming left V 4 bases short and J 6 bases short, with 21 bases between. This CDR3 has 17 residues.

The chain joins TRBV15 to TRBJ1-5; D may be TRBD1 (6 bases). Per the germline V gene, CDR1 is LNHNV and CDR2 is YYDKDF (reference sequence). CDR3 length: 13 amino acids. V shed 6 bases and J shed 5 bases, with 11 bases lying between them. CDR3 protein: CATRGAFDQPQHF. In nucleotides, the CDR3 is TGTGCCACCAGGGGGGCATTCGATCAGCCCCAGCATTTT. The full variable domain, in which reference TRBV15 and TRBJ1-5 provide the parts outside the CDR3, is DAMVIQNPRYQVTQFGKPVTLSCSQTLNHNVMYWYQQKSSQAPKLLFHYYDKDFNNEADTPDNFQSRRPNTSFCFLDIRSPGLGDTAMYLCATRGAFDQPQHFGDGTRLSIL.